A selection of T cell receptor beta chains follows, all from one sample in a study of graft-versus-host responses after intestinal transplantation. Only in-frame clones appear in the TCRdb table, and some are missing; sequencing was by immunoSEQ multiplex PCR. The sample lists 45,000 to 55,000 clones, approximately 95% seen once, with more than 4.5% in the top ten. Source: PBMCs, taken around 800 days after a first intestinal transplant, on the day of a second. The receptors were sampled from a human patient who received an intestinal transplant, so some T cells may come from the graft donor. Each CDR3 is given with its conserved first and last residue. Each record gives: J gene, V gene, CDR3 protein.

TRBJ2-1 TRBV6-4 CASSDTSGGANEQFF
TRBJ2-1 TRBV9 CASSPSLGGNEQFF
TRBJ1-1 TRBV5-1 CASSRRLNREGAEAFF
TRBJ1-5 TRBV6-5 CASSYRLGINQPQHF
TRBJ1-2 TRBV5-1 CASSLGRDYGYTF
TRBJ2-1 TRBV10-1 CASSDGTGSYNEQFF
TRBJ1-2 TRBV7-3 CASSSTHNPAGGYTF
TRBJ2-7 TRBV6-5 CASSADRVAVYEQYF
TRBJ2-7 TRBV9 CASSGGTGTYEQYF
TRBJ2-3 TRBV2 CASDLAGGTDTQYF
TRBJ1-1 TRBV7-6 CASSPLGWTEAFF
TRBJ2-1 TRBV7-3 CASSPGTSESDEQFF
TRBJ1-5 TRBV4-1 CASSQDLRTGLLPQHF
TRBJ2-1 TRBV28 CASSSTGTDFIGQFF
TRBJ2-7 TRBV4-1 CASSLGLAGYEQYF
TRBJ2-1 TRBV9 CASSAGGTRSYEQFF
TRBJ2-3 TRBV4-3 CASSQDGVSTDTQYF
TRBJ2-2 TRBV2 CASRRQGARTGELFF
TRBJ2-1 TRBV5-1 CASSLGPGGRDNEQFF
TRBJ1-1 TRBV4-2 CASSQDPGQGNTEAFF
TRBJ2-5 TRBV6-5 CASSYLSTSGKETQYF
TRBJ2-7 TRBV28 CASSSDRPKYF
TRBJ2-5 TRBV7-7 CASSLAFVDNWREWEETQYF
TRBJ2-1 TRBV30 CAWTSGNYNEQFF